One sample yielded the 20 T cell receptor beta chains listed below, sequenced in a study of early T cells in non-severe SARS-CoV-2 infection. Each CDR3 protein is one row after TCRdb ran MiXCR on the 5' RACE reads. The data show about 32,000 distinct CDR3 sequences, 5% to 6.5% seen once. Sequencing input: whole blood. The origin of the receptors is an adult who was a healthcare worker with PCR-confirmed SARS-CoV-2 infection or an uninfected control (not recorded which).

The rearrangement links TRBV12-3 or TRBV12-4 to TRBJ2-1, with 10 nucleotides matching TRBD1. After removal of 6 bases from V and 4 bases from J, the junction contained 12 bases not matched to a gene. This CDR3 region has 17 residues. CDR3 sequence reads: CASSHPTGGQKYNEQFF. The CDR3, as DNA: TGTGCCAGCAGCCACCCGACAGGGGGCCAAAAATACAATGAGCAGTTCTTC.

Many counts were recorded for this clonotype. The chain recombines TRBV7-9 with TRBJ2-5; possible D gene TRBD2, 5 bases. Germline CDR1 is SEHNR and CDR2 is FQNEAQ (reference sequence). Trimming removed 6 bases at V and 3 bases at J, with 14 bases between. This CDR3 comprises 14 residues. The DNA of the CDR3 is TGTGCCAGCAGAGCTAAACTAGAAGAAGAGACCCAGTACTTC. It yields the protein CASRAKLEEETQYF.

This clonotype has a count of ten or more. V gene TRBV5-4 combines with J gene TRBJ2-7; D is perhaps TRBD2 (6 bases). Between the trimmed V and J ends, which lost 8 bases and 3 bases, there was a span of 12 bases. The germline CDR1 and CDR2 sequences are SGHNT and YYREEE (reference sequence). The CDR3 has 12 residues. The DNA of the CDR3 is TGTGCCAGTACGGGAGTTCACTACGAGCAGTACTTC. It specifies CASTGVHYEQYF.

V is TRBV3-1 and J is TRBJ2-7, with 10 bases lining up with TRBD2. With 1 base clipped from V and 10 bases from J, the junction kept 4 bases outside the gene matches. The CDR3 spans 13 residues. Germline V gene lookup returns CDR1 LGHDT and CDR2 YNNKEL (reference sequence). CDR3 nucleotide sequence: TGTGCCAGCAGCCAAGGTACTAGCGGGATCCAGTACTTC. Its protein is CASSQGTSGIQYF.

This chain's CDR3 is CASSLEAGGPGNTQYF. The CDR3 nucleotides read TGTGCCAGCAGCTTAGAAGCGGGAGGGCCGGGAAATACGCAGTATTTT. The chain joins TRBV7-2 to TRBJ2-3; 10 bases align to TRBD2. CDR1 SGHTA and CDR2 FQGNSA come from the germline V gene. J was trimmed by 7 bases and V by 1 base; bases with no gene match: 8. The CDR3 spans 16 residues.

This clonotype showed up many times. The rearrangement links TRBV12-3 or TRBV12-4 to TRBJ2-7; weak D call: TRBD2 (5 bases). The CDR3 loop spans 15 amino acids. Trimming took 2 bases from V and 4 from J, leaving 15 bases between them. CDR3 nucleotides: TGTGCCAGCAGTTTATACCCAGCGGAAAAATACGAGCAGTACTTC. Encoded protein: CASSLYPAEKYEQYF.

This clonotype showed up just a few times. V gene TRBV6-6 combines with J gene TRBJ2-5; D ambiguous. The CDR3 loop spans 14 amino acids. V dropped 5 bases and J dropped 1 base, with 11 bases sitting between them. Germline V gene lookup returns CDR1 MNHNY and CDR2 SVGAGI (reference sequence). In DNA form, the CDR3 reads TGTGCCAGCAGTGTAATAGGCAGCCAAGAGACCCAGTACTTC. Residues: CASSVIGSQETQYF.

This clonotype was seen a handful of times. DNA for the CDR3: TGCAGTGCTAGAGTAACCGGGACTAGCCAGTTCTTC. Translation: CSARVTGTSQFF. V is TRBV20-1 and J is TRBJ2-1, with 9 bases fitting TRBD2. The CDR3 runs 12 residues. CDR1 and CDR2 from the germline V gene are DFQATT and SNEGSKA (reference sequence). The ends lost 1 base at V and 13 bases at J; junction bases unmatched: 5.

This clonotype has at least ten counts. The chain joins TRBV20-1 to TRBJ2-7, with D tentatively TRBD2 (6 bases). CDR1 is DFQATT and CDR2 is SNEGSKA in the germline V gene (reference sequence). Trimming pared 1 base from V and 6 bases from J, leaving 10 bases between. CDR3 length: 12 residues. CDR3 amino acids: CSARADGGEQYF. In DNA, the CDR3 is TGCAGTGCTAGAGCGGACGGGGGCGAGCAGTACTTC.

This clonotype was observed at least ten times. The chain employs TRBV27 and TRBJ2-7; 10 bases agree with TRBD1. The CDR3 length is 13 residues. V trimming: 4 bases; J trimming: 6 bases; junction bases outside the gene matches: 3. Germline-derived CDR1 and CDR2 are MNHEY and SMNVEV (reference sequence). The CDR3 coding sequence is TGTGCCAGCAGTTGGACAGGGGGTAGCGAGCAGTACTTC. The encoded protein is CASSWTGGSEQYF.

The chain recombines TRBV19 with TRBJ1-5; 10 bases fit TRBD1. V was clipped by 9 bases and J by 0 bases; unmatched bases: 8. Germline V gene data show CDR1 as LNHDA and CDR2 as SQIVND (reference sequence). CDR3 size: 16 residues. The chain's CDR3 is CARRRDRGRSNQPQHF. CDR3 sequence (DNA): TGTGCCAGGCGCCGGGACAGGGGTCGTAGCAATCAGCCCCAGCATTTT.

At least ten counts were recorded for this clonotype. This chain links TRBV7-9 with TRBJ2-7; D is ambiguous. The CDR3 spans 12 residues. Deletions cut 4 bases from V and 4 bases from J, with 8 bases between. CDR1 SEHNR and CDR2 FQNEAQ come from the germline V gene (reference sequence). The CDR3 loop reads CASSSTNYEQYF. In nucleotides, the CDR3 is TGTGCCAGCAGCTCGACAAATTACGAGCAGTACTTC.

This clonotype was observed many times. J is TRBJ1-1 and V is TRBV7-2; D uncertain. The V end lost 5 bases, the J end lost 1 base, and 8 bases lay between the germline ends. This CDR3 has 13 residues. Germline V lookup: CDR1 SGHTA, CDR2 FQGNSA. CDR3 amino acids: CASSVSENTEAFF. CDR3 DNA sequence: TGTGCCAGCAGCGTAAGTGAGAACACTGAAGCTTTCTTT. Drawing the rest from reference TRBV7-2 and TRBJ1-1, the complete variable domain is GAGVSQSPSNKVTEKGKDVELRCDPISGHTALYWYRQSLGQGLEFLIYFQGNSAPDKSGLPSDRFSAERTGGSVSTLTIQRTQQEDSAVYLCASSVSENTEAFFGQGTRLTVV.

The chain links TRBV20-1 to TRBJ2-5, with TRBD2 as a possible D gene (6 bases). CDR1 and CDR2 (germline): DFQATT, SNEGSKA (reference sequence). Trimming removed 3 bases from V and 2 bases from J, with 10 bases in between. The CDR3 runs to 13 residues. The CDR3 DNA reads TGCAGTGCTAGTTTTAGCGGACAAGAGACCCAGTACTTC. Translating gives CSASFSGQETQYF.

The chain carries TRBV28 and TRBJ2-7, with D possibly being TRBD1 (6 bases). V was trimmed by 8 bases and J by 2 bases, leaving 13 bases between them. The CDR3 loop spans 13 amino acids. Germline values: CDR1 MDHEN, CDR2 SYDVKM. CDR3 in DNA: TGTGCCAGCCGGGGACACGGTCCCTACGAGCAGTACTTC. Amino acids: CASRGHGPYEQYF.

This clonotype was detected many times. One end of the junction is discordant with germline, which a read error may explain. The V and J genes are TRBV2 and TRBJ2-3, with TRBD2 matching over 7 bases. The CDR3 contains 15 residues. Germline values: CDR1 SNHLY, CDR2 FYNNEI. CDR3 coding DNA: TGTGCCAGCAGGGAAGCGGGAACGGGGACAGATACGCAGTATTTT. Translation: CASREAGTGTDTQYF.

This clonotype was counted only a few times. This sequence joins TRBV6-4 and TRBJ2-1; 8 bases line up with TRBD2. V dropped 5 bases and J dropped 8; count of bases not matched to a gene: 11. The CDR3 spans 15 residues. Germline CDR1 MRHNA, CDR2 SNTAGT. CDR3 in DNA: TGTGCCAGCAGTCCGGGACTAGGGGTCTCGGATGAGCAGTTCTTC. As protein: CASSPGLGVSDEQFF.

Many counts were recorded for this clonotype. The J gene is TRBJ2-1, the V gene TRBV13; the D is unclear. The CDR3 spans 12 residues. The germline CDR1 and CDR2 sequences are PRHDT and FYEKMQ (reference sequence). V lost 4 bases to trimming and J lost 13 bases, with 14 bases between them. CDR3 DNA: TGTGCCAGCAGCTCCAAGGGCGGTAGTCAGTTCTTC. It yields the protein CASSSKGGSQFF.

The rearrangement joins TRBV7-8 to TRBJ2-7; D ambiguous. The CDR3 runs to 14 residues. Germline-derived CDR1 and CDR2 are SGHVS and FQNEAQ. Trimming stripped 1 base from V and 2 bases from J, with 9 bases between. CDR3 residues: CASSLVLSTYEQYF. CDR3 DNA: TGTGCCAGCAGCTTAGTTTTATCGACCTACGAGCAGTACTTC.

In nucleotides, the CDR3 is TGTGCCAGCAGCCAGGGCGGTTCCTACGAGCAGTACTTC. Amino acids: CASSQGGSYEQYF. The chain links TRBV4-2 to TRBJ2-7; D not resolved. Trimming shortened V by 3 bases and J by 1 base, and 7 bases separated the two germline ends. In germline, CDR1 is LGHNA, CDR2 YNFKEQ. This CDR3 is 13 amino acids long.